This note documents a single T cell receptor (beta chain) sequence. What it binds is unknown. This sample is part of a study of vaccination effects on CD4 cells after COVID-19. The study, taken as a whole, reports: Pronounced clonal contraction occurred in clones induced by infection and by vaccine late after vaccination.

TCRdb's table, derived via immunoSEQ multiplex PCR, lists solely in-frame clones and lacks some. The sample lists just over 8,000 clones, 65% to 75% occurring once. Trimming cost V 10 bases and J 6 bases; bases outside gene matches: 10. Germline V lookup: CDR1 MNHEY, CDR2 SVGAGI. There are 13 residues in the CDR3. Within the ViraFEST assay, antigen-specific CD4+ T cells underwent expansion with viral peptide pools prior to sequencing. Subsequent to roughly 9 days of culture, CD4+ T cells were isolated. Both day 3 and day 7 saw half the medium replaced with IL-2 medium. The chain employs TRBV6-5 and TRBJ2-7, with 9 bases identical to TRBD1. This sequence was found in a human donor who received a COVID-19 vaccine. The sequences come from CD4+ T cells from PBMCs cultured with HCoV-229E spike peptides, collected before COVID-19 vaccination. The CDR3 DNA reads as TGTGCCACCAGAACAGGGGGCGAACGCGAGCAGTACTTC. This codes for CATRTGGEREQYF.